This passage covers 13 T cell receptor beta chains from one sample sequenced in a study of T cell repertoires in cytomegalovirus infection. TCRdb reanalysed the reads using MiXCR and keeps one entry per CDR3 protein. Here the sample spans hundreds of thousands of distinct CDR3 sequences, under 20% being singletons. Material: PBMCs. Source of these receptors: a human donor in good health (CMV status not recorded). Some clones in this sample may be carry-over from other donors' samples.

Ten or more counts support this clonotype. The V and J genes are TRBV7-9 and TRBJ1-2, with D possibly matching TRBD1 (6 bases). Between the trimmed V and J ends, which lost 5 bases and 8 bases, there was a span of 27 bases. CDR1 is SEHNR, CDR2 FQNEAQ, per germline (reference sequence). The length of the CDR3 is 17 residues. The CDR3 sequence is CASSRKGDTPSGPGYTF. In nucleotides, the CDR3 is TGTGCCAGCAGCCGCAAGGGGGACACCCCCTCCGGGCCAGGCTACACCTTC.

The V gene is TRBV7-2, the J gene TRBJ1-6; no clear D. Germline V lookup: CDR1 SGHTA, CDR2 FQGNSA. V was pared by 3 bases and J by 7 bases, with 16 bases between. The CDR3 totals 16 residues. The DNA of the CDR3 is TGTGCCAGCAGCTTCCGGGGTGGCATCCCCAATTCACCCCTCCACTTT. Protein product: CASSFRGGIPNSPLHF.

In its sample, this clonotype was seen many times. The chain uses TRBV6-2 or TRBV6-3 and TRBJ2-7, with a possible D match to TRBD1 (6 bases). From germline, CDR1 is MNHEY and CDR2 SVGEGT. The length of the CDR3 is 12 residues. Trimming pared 6 bases from V and 5 bases from J, leaving 11 bases between. Written as DNA, the CDR3 is TGTGCCAGCAGGAAGAACAGGGACGAGCAGTACTTC. Protein: CASRKNRDEQYF.

The CDR3 DNA follows: TGTGCCAGCAGGGGGTTGACAGGGAACGGGGAGCTGTTTTTT. Translating it yields CASRGLTGNGELFF. This rearrangement joins TRBV27 to TRBJ2-2; 7 nucleotides line up with TRBD1. The CDR3 has 14 residues. From germline, CDR1 is MNHEY and CDR2 SMNVEV (reference sequence). J lost 7 bases, V lost 6 bases, and 8 bases had no gene match.

The sample holds a few counts of this clonotype. The rearrangement uses TRBV27 and TRBJ2-7; 8 nucleotides agree with TRBD2. CDR3 length equals 14 residues. The V gene end was trimmed by 3 bases and the J gene end by 4 bases; junction bases not matched to a gene: 5. Per the germline V gene, CDR1 is MNHEY and CDR2 is SMNVEV (reference sequence). CDR3 loop: CASSFGASGYEQYF. Here the CDR3 DNA reads TGTGCCAGCAGTTTCGGAGCTAGCGGGTACGAGCAGTACTTC.

This clonotype was recorded a few times. The chain is built from TRBV29-1 and TRBJ1-1; D gene unclear. V shed 5 bases and J shed 2 bases, with 9 bases lying between them. Per the germline V gene, CDR1 is SQVTM and CDR2 is ANQGSEA. The CDR3 is 12 amino acids. CDR3 DNA: TGCAGCGTTATCCGTTACAACACTGAAGCTTTCTTT. Its translation: CSVIRYNTEAFF.

This clonotype was picked up many times. The chain couples TRBV28 to TRBJ1-5; TRBD1 might be the D (5 bases). The CDR3 length is 14 residues. CDR1 is MDHEN, CDR2 SYDVKM, per germline. The V and J ends lost 2 bases and 6 bases respectively, with 11 bases between them. The CDR3 DNA sequence: TGTGCCAGCAGTTTAGCGGACATCGGTCAGCCCCAGCATTTT. Residues: CASSLADIGQPQHF.

The chain employs TRBV9 and TRBJ1-1, with a weak D call TRBD1 (5 bases). V shed 3 bases and J shed 5 bases, with 14 bases lying between them. The CDR3 sequence is 14 residues long. The germline gives CDR1 SGDLS, CDR2 YYNGEE. CDR3 in amino acids: CASSAYAGGTEAFF. The CDR3 DNA is TGTGCCAGCAGCGCCTATGCGGGGGGAACTGAAGCTTTCTTT.

The chain couples TRBV5-1 to TRBJ2-3; D is possibly TRBD1 (5 bases). The length of the CDR3 is 16 residues. V was shortened by 0 bases and J by 0 bases, with 11 bases between the two germline ends. Looked up from germline, CDR1 is SGHRS and CDR2 is YFSETQ. The CDR3 nucleotides read TGCGCCAGCAGCTTGGGTATTCAGGGCAGCACAGATACGCAGTATTTT. Translating it yields CASSLGIQGSTDTQYF.

The chain joins TRBV7-6 to TRBJ2-1; TRBD2 matches at 8 bases. The CDR3 loop spans 17 amino acids. CDR1 and CDR2 from the germline V gene are SGHVS and FNYEAQ. Trimming at V came to 4 bases and at J to 0 bases, leaving 8 bases not matched to a gene. Written as DNA, the CDR3 is TGTGCCAGCAGCTCGGGGGGGTGGGGCCCCTCCTACAATGAGCAGTTCTTC. It encodes CASSSGGWGPSYNEQFF.

This clonotype was found many times. The chain is built from TRBV10-3 and TRBJ2-7; D not certain. CDR1 is ENHRY and CDR2 is SYGVKD in the germline V gene. The V gene lost 3 bases and the J gene lost 1 base, with 13 bases spanning the gap. The CDR3 loop spans 15 amino acids. The CDR3 DNA reads as TGTGCCATCAGTGAAGGGCAGGCGATTTCCTACGAGCAGTACTTC. Amino acid sequence: CAISEGQAISYEQYF.

This clonotype showed up many times. The chain carries TRBV27 and TRBJ1-2; 10 bases are a match to TRBD1. The CDR3 contains 15 residues. J lost 4 bases, V lost 2 bases, and 4 bases had no gene match. From germline, CDR1 is MNHEY and CDR2 SMNVEV (reference sequence). CDR3 bases: TGTGCCAGCAGTTTAGCTCGGACAGGGGGCTATGGCTACACCTTC. This codes for CASSLARTGGYGYTF.

This clonotype was found a few times. The J gene is TRBJ2-3, the V gene TRBV20-1, with TRBD2 matching 7 bases. The trim removed 3 bases at V and 1 base at J, leaving 10 bases unmatched. The V gene's germline CDR1 is DFQATT and CDR2 SNEGSKA (reference sequence). The CDR3 is made up of 16 amino acids. As DNA, the CDR3 is TGCAGTGCTAGTCGCCCCAGCGGGGTTGGCACAGATACGCAGTATTTT. Protein sequence: CSASRPSGVGTDTQYF.